A single sample is the source of the 26 T cell receptor beta chains below, sequenced in a study of shared clonotypes between healthy human individuals. The assay was immunoSEQ multiplex PCR, and TCRdb's table has in-frame clones only and misses some. This table holds roughly 2,500,000 clones, 90% to 95% found once. The sequenced sample consisted of naive CD4+ T cells from PBMCs. Stated subset: CD45RA+ positively selected. These receptors originate from a man aged 18-30 years in good health. Some clones in this sample may be carry-over from other donors' samples.

The rearrangement links TRBV4-1 to TRBJ1-5, with TRBD1 as a possible D gene (5 bases). The CDR3 consists of 17 residues. V lost 3 bases and J 4 bases, leaving 19 bases between the germline ends. CDR1 and CDR2 from the germline V gene are MGHRA and YSYEKL. The CDR3 DNA reads TGCGCCAGCAGCCACCCCCCCAGGGAAGGGGAGAATCAGCCCCAGCATTTT. Translated: CASSHPPREGENQPQHF.

This clone was found once. The V and J genes are TRBV6-1 and TRBJ2-7; D is uncertain. There are 17 residues in the CDR3. Trimming took 4 bases from V and 6 from J, leaving 25 bases between them. Germline V lookup: CDR1 MNHNS, CDR2 SASEGT. The CDR3 reads CASSGRYPLSGSIEQYF. The CDR3 DNA reads as TGTGCCAGCAGTGGTCGTTATCCCCTCTCCGGTTCGATCGAGCAGTACTTC.

The DNA for the CDR3 is TGTGCCAGCAGCTCGACAGGGAACTATGGCTACACCTTC. Its protein product is CASSSTGNYGYTF. J is TRBJ1-2 and V is TRBV5-4; the match to TRBD1 covers 7 bases. Germline CDR1 is SGHNT and CDR2 is YYREEE (reference sequence). Trimming took 3 bases from V and 2 from J; bases not matched to a gene: 1. The length of the CDR3 is 13 residues.

The chain carries TRBV6-5 and TRBJ2-7; 11 bases agree with TRBD2. The germline V gene encodes CDR1 MNHEY and CDR2 SVGAGI. Unmatched junction bases numbered 4, after V lost 6 bases and J lost 0 bases. The CDR3 has 15 amino acids. The CDR3 loop is CASRRLAGPSYEQYF. Written as DNA, the CDR3 is TGTGCCAGCAGGCGACTAGCGGGGCCCTCCTACGAGCAGTACTTC.

The chain combines TRBV30 with TRBJ2-7; the D is unclear. The CDR3 totals 14 residues. CDR1 and CDR2 from the germline V gene are GTSNPN and SVGIG (reference sequence). V lost 0 bases to trimming and J lost 3 bases, with 12 bases between them. CDR3 protein: CAWSVPLIVYEQYF. The CDR3 nucleotides are TGTGCCTGGAGTGTCCCTCTAATCGTCTACGAGCAGTACTTC. Using reference TRBV30 and TRBJ2-7 for the parts outside the CDR3, the full variable domain is SQTIHQWPATLVQPVGSPLSLECTVEGTSNPNLYWYRQAAGRGLQLLFYSVGIGQISSEVPQNLSASRPQDRQFILSSKKLLLSDSGFYLCAWSVPLIVYEQYFGPGTRLTVT.

The V gene is TRBV6-5, the J gene TRBJ1-6; D uncertain. V shed 6 bases and J shed 8 bases, with 11 bases lying between them. Germline assignment: CDR1 MNHEY and CDR2 SVGAGI. The CDR3 consists of 13 residues. Here the CDR3 reads CASRTDSYSPLHF. As DNA, the CDR3 is TGTGCCAGCAGGACGGATTCGTATTCACCCCTCCACTTT.

J is TRBJ1-5 and V is TRBV6-1; D is ambiguous. The V and J ends lost 3 bases and 2 bases respectively, with 11 bases between them. CDR3 length: 15 amino acids. Per germline, CDR1 MNHNS and CDR2 SASEGT. The CDR3 reads CASSDRRKGNQPQHF. The CDR3 DNA sequence: TGTGCCAGCAGTGACAGGCGGAAGGGCAATCAGCCCCAGCATTTT.

The CDR3 DNA sequence: TGTGCCAGCAGCCAGTCCGGGGGGAACGGTGAAAAACTGTTTTTT. It codes for CASSQSGGNGEKLFF. The chain is built from TRBV7-2 and TRBJ1-4; D is possibly TRBD1 (5 bases). Between the trimmed V and J ends, which lost 5 bases and 7 bases, there was a span of 17 bases. The CDR3 is 15 residues long. Germline CDR1 reads SGHTA; CDR2 reads FQGNSA. Using reference TRBV7-2 and TRBJ1-4 for the parts outside the CDR3, the full variable domain is GAGVSQSPSNKVTEKGKDVELRCDPISGHTALYWYRQSLGQGLEFLIYFQGNSAPDKSGLPSDRFSAERTGGSVSTLTIQRTQQEDSAVYLCASSQSGGNGEKLFFGSGTQLSVL.

This chain joins TRBV28 and TRBJ2-3; perhaps TRBD1 as D (6 bases). The ends were cut back, 4 bases at V and 8 bases at J, with 10 bases in the middle. The CDR3 totals 12 residues. Germline V lookup: CDR1 MDHEN, CDR2 SYDVKM. CDR3 protein: CASSSSRGTQYF. DNA for the CDR3: TGTGCCAGCAGTTCTAGCAGGGGTACGCAGTATTTT.

The chain links TRBV28 to TRBJ2-3; 11 bases are shared with TRBD2. With 8 bases clipped from V and 5 bases from J, the junction kept 9 bases outside the gene matches. Germline V gives CDR1 MDHEN, CDR2 SYDVKM. This CDR3 comprises 15 residues. The CDR3 DNA sequence: TGTGCCAGCGGGGTAGCGGGAGGGCATGAAGATACGCAGTATTTT. Protein: CASGVAGGHEDTQYF. Looking up the rest from reference TRBV28 and TRBJ2-3 gives the full variable domain: DVKVTQSSRYLVKRTGEKVFLECVQDMDHENMFWYRQDPGLGLRLIYFSYDVKMKEKGDIPEGYSVSREKKERFSLILESASTNQTSMYLCASGVAGGHEDTQYFGPGTRLTVL.

The rearrangement joins TRBV28 to TRBJ2-1; no clear D. This CDR3 region has 16 residues. The V and J ends lost 5 bases and 6 bases respectively, with 20 bases between them. Germline assignment: CDR1 MDHEN and CDR2 SYDVKM. The CDR3 loop reads CASSQSVLTLSNEQFF. As DNA, the CDR3 is TGTGCCAGCAGTCAATCGGTACTAACCTTAAGCAATGAGCAGTTCTTC.

The chain links TRBV15 to TRBJ2-3, with 9 nucleotides matching TRBD1. The germline V gene encodes CDR1 LNHNV and CDR2 YYDKDF (reference sequence). J gave up 4 bases and V 8 bases, and 7 bases lay outside the gene matches. This CDR3 is 14 amino acids long. The CDR3 nucleotides read TGTGCCACCGCCGACAGGGGGTGGGCAGATACGCAGTATTTT. This translates into CATADRGWADTQYF.

The chain employs TRBV5-1 and TRBJ2-5; TRBD1 might be the D (6 bases). The CDR3 loop spans 15 amino acids. CDR1 SGHRS and CDR2 YFSETQ come from the germline V gene. V was clipped by 1 base and J by 5 bases, with 15 bases between them. The CDR3: CASSLLGGEWETQYF. CDR3 coding DNA: TGCGCCAGCAGCTTGTTAGGGGGAGAATGGGAGACCCAGTACTTC.

CDR3: CASSKAQGSYGYTF. DNA for the CDR3: TGTGCCAGCAGCAAAGCCCAGGGGTCCTATGGCTACACCTTC. The gene calls are TRBV21-1 and TRBJ1-2; the table's D call TRBD1 went unverified against the DNA. TRBV21-1 is marked as a pseudogene. The CDR3 spans 14 residues.

Turning to this clone: The sample carries other DNA sequences with the same CDR3. The CDR3 coding sequence is TGTGCCAGCAGCGTGTCTAGCGGGAGAGAGACCCAGTACTTC. This encodes CASSVSSGRETQYF. The chain couples TRBV9 to TRBJ2-5; 10 bases align to TRBD2. V lost 2 bases to trimming and J lost 4 bases; unmatched junction nucleotides: 2. CDR3 size: 14 residues. Per germline, CDR1 SGDLS and CDR2 YYNGEE.

In this sample, this clone turned up a few times. This sample includes further DNA sequences coding for the same CDR3. The V call is TRBV5-1, the J call TRBJ1-1; D is undetermined. The CDR3 is 13 amino acids. V dropped 0 bases and J dropped 11 bases, with 14 bases sitting between them. The germline CDR1 and CDR2 sequences are SGHRS and YFSETQ. CDR3 region: CASSLAGRSGAFF. CDR3 DNA: TGCGCCAGCAGCTTGGCTGGCCGCTCGGGGGCTTTCTTT.

The V call is TRBV7-8, the J call TRBJ2-7, with 12 bases aligning to TRBD2. J gave up 4 bases and V 3 bases, and 4 bases lay outside the gene matches. This CDR3 is 15 amino acids long. Germline CDR1 and CDR2: SGHVS and FQNEAQ. As DNA, the CDR3 is TGTGCCAGCAGCTTGAGACTAGCGGGAGTGTACGAGCAGTACTTC. It encodes CASSLRLAGVYEQYF.

The chain recombines TRBV2 with TRBJ1-2; 10 bases match TRBD1. The CDR3 sequence is 13 residues long. Per germline, CDR1 SNHLY and CDR2 FYNNEI. Unmatched junction bases numbered 3, after V lost 7 bases and J lost 4 bases. The CDR3 is CASTRQGAYGYTF. In DNA, the CDR3 is TGTGCCAGCACCAGACAGGGGGCCTATGGCTACACCTTC. Full variable domain (rest looked up from reference TRBV2 and TRBJ1-2): EPEVTQTPSHQVTQMGQEVILRCVPISNHLYFYWYRQILGQKVEFLVSFYNNEISEKSEIFDDQFSVERPDGSNFTLKIRSTKLEDSAMYFCASTRQGAYGYTFGSGTRLTVV.

This rearrangement joins TRBV30 to TRBJ1-6; 8 bases match TRBD1. This CDR3 spans 14 amino acids. Germline values: CDR1 GTSNPN, CDR2 SVGIG (reference sequence). V lost 0 bases, J lost 9 bases, and 4 bases stayed unmatched. This chain's CDR3 is CAWSVRRGLSPLHF. In DNA, the CDR3 is TGTGCCTGGAGTGTCCGCAGGGGGCTTTCACCCCTCCACTTT.

The rearrangement joins TRBV9 to TRBJ2-1, with TRBD2 identical over 9 bases. This CDR3 has 15 residues. The V gene's germline CDR1 is SGDLS and CDR2 YYNGEE. V gave up 4 bases and J gave up 5 bases; unmatched junction bases: 7. CDR3 region: CASSIGTSSNNEQFF. The CDR3 DNA reads as TGTGCCAGCAGCATCGGGACTAGCAGCAACAATGAGCAGTTCTTC.

The V and J genes are TRBV18 and TRBJ1-2; no firm D call. V was shortened by 4 bases and J by 3 bases, with 12 bases between the two germline ends. CDR1 is KGHSH, CDR2 LQKENI, per germline. This CDR3 has 14 amino acids. CDR3 protein: CASSRAGKDYGYTF. CDR3 nucleotides: TGTGCCAGCTCACGGGCCGGTAAGGACTATGGCTACACCTTC.

Regarding this clone: Other DNA sequences in this sample translate to the same CDR3. This chain connects TRBV9 to TRBJ2-6; D may correspond to TRBD1 or TRBD2 (5 bases each). Germline loops: CDR1 SGDLS, CDR2 YYNGEE. V shed 1 base and J shed 2 bases, with 7 bases lying between them. This CDR3 comprises 15 residues. The CDR3 bases are TGTGCCAGCAGCGTATTGGGGGCTGGGGCCAACGTCCTGACTTTC. This gives the protein CASSVLGAGANVLTF.

This chain uses TRBV18 with TRBJ2-7; D perhaps matches TRBD1 (5 bases). Trimming shortened V by 2 bases and J by 2 bases, and 10 bases separated the two germline ends. This CDR3 has 14 residues. Germline V lookup: CDR1 KGHSH, CDR2 LQKENI. The DNA of the CDR3 is TGTGCCAGCTCACCATTCGCAGGGACCTACGAGCAGTACTTC. Protein product: CASSPFAGTYEQYF.

With regard to this clone: In the same sample, other DNA sequences code for this CDR3. The rearrangement joins TRBV9 to TRBJ2-1; D may be TRBD2 (6 bases). V was clipped by 0 bases and J by 4 bases, with 11 bases between them. CDR1 is SGDLS and CDR2 is YYNGEE in the germline V gene. The CDR3 spans 15 residues. The CDR3 loop reads CASSVAGVEYNEQFF. The CDR3 DNA reads as TGTGCCAGCAGCGTAGCGGGAGTGGAATACAATGAGCAGTTCTTC.

The CDR3 bases are TGTGCCAGCAGCTTCCTTACCAGGGGAGTCGGGATGCAGTATTTT. As protein: CASSFLTRGVGMQYF. The V and J genes are TRBV5-6 and TRBJ2-3, with D tentatively TRBD1 (6 bases). Germline V gives CDR1 SGHDT, CDR2 YYEEEE. The CDR3 length is 15 residues. Trimming cost V 2 bases and J 11 bases, with 21 bases left between them.

This clone was detected only once. This sequence joins TRBV28 and TRBJ2-2, with a possible D match to TRBD2 (6 bases). Trimming removed 7 bases from V and 4 bases from J, with 13 bases in between. The CDR3 loop spans 14 amino acids. Germline values: CDR1 MDHEN, CDR2 SYDVKM. The CDR3 nucleotides read TGTGCCAGCACCCCTAGCGACCGCACCGGGGAGCTGTTTTTT. It specifies CASTPSDRTGELFF.